Listed below are T cell receptor beta chains from one sample, sequenced in a study of blood T cell repertoires in COVID-19. Here immunoSEQ multiplex PCR was the method, and the copy in TCRdb shows in-frame clones only, minus some. In the table there are roughly 120,000 clones, approximately 85% of which are singletons. The sequenced sample was peripheral blood. These receptors were obtained from a human donor in a cohort sampled during active COVID-19. Both conserved end residues are part of each CDR3. Fields, in order: CDR3 protein, CDR3 DNA, J gene, CDR3 length, D gene, clone size, V gene. D genes are given only for firm matches. Clone size is shown for a subset of rows, as once, few, many or a class of expanded clone.

CASSFRTGSRNTEAFF	TGTGCCAGCAGCTTTAGGACAGGGTCGCGGAACACTGAAGCTTTCTTT	TRBJ1-1	16	TRBD1	-	TRBV7-2
CASTSRVTNYGYTF	TGTGCCAGCACATCCAGGGTTACTAACTATGGCTACACCTTC	TRBJ1-2	14	-	-	TRBV2
CASSPILTSGTNEQFF	TGTGCCAGCTCACCTATTTTGACTAGCGGGACGAATGAGCAGTTCTTC	TRBJ2-1	16	TRBD2	-	TRBV18
CASSTPFQGTYEQYF	TGTGCCAGCAGTACACCCTTCCAGGGGACCTACGAGCAGTACTTC	TRBJ2-7	15	-	few	TRBV7-8
CASSNQLSRVGTDTQYF	TGTGCCAGTAGTAACCAATTAAGCCGGGTTGGCACAGATACGCAGTATTTT	TRBJ2-3	17	-	-	TRBV19
CASSPRSGAGPTDTQYF	TGTGCCAGCAGCCCCCGTAGCGGGGCAGGCCCCACAGATACGCAGTATTTT	TRBJ2-3	17	TRBD2	-	TRBV5-4
CASSPGLAGAYNEQFF	TGTGCCAGCAGCCCGGGACTAGCGGGGGCTTACAATGAGCAGTTCTTC	TRBJ2-1	16	TRBD2	-	TRBV11-3
CASTQQGYSNQPQHF	TGTGCCAGCACCCAGCAGGGGTATAGCAATCAGCCCCAGCATTTT	TRBJ1-5	15	-	-	TRBV7-2
CASSFEGYGYTF	TGTGCCAGCAGCTTTGAGGGCTATGGCTACACCTTC	TRBJ1-2	12	-	-	TRBV6-2/TRBV6-3
CASSATGTPSTDTQYF	TGTGCCAGCAGCGCAACCGGGACACCAAGCACAGATACGCAGTATTTT	TRBJ2-3	16	-	-	TRBV7-9
CASSPGLWSNYGYTF	TGTGCCAGCAGCCCGGGACTGTGGAGTAACTATGGCTACACCTTC	TRBJ1-2	15	-	-	TRBV5-8
CATSREIEGQGSSYSNQPQHF	TGTGCCACCAGCAGAGAGATCGAAGGACAGGGGTCCTCCTATAGCAATCAGCCCCAGCATTTT	TRBJ1-5	21	TRBD1	-	TRBV15
CASSPYMGWGVSYNSPLHF	TGTGCCAGCAGTCCATACATGGGGTGGGGGGTCTCCTATAATTCACCCCTCCACTTT	TRBJ1-6	19	-	-	TRBV27
CASSQPGGLAKNIQYF	TGTGCCAGTAGCCAGCCCGGGGGTCTAGCCAAAAACATTCAGTACTTC	TRBJ2-4	16	-	-	TRBV19
CASSEGGGGTEAFF	TGTGCCAGCAGCGAAGGGGGGGGTGGCACTGAAGCTTTCTTT	TRBJ1-1	14	-	-	TRBV21-1
CASSYGQGYGYTF	TGTGCCAGCAGCTACGGACAGGGGTATGGCTACACCTTC	TRBJ1-2	13	TRBD1	-	TRBV7-2
CASTSVGQGYNEQFF	TGTGCCAGCACCTCGGTGGGACAGGGGTACAATGAGCAGTTCTTC	TRBJ2-1	15	TRBD1	once	TRBV2
CASSPGTGLSNYGYTF	TGTGCCAGCAGTCCTGGGACAGGGCTTAGTAACTATGGCTACACCTTC	TRBJ1-2	16	TRBD1	-	TRBV27
CASSTWGQGATGANVLTF	TGTGCCAGCAGTACTTGGGGACAGGGGGCGACTGGGGCCAACGTCCTGACTTTC	TRBJ2-6	18	TRBD1	-	TRBV6-2/TRBV6-3
CASSGTGGSYNEQFF	TGTGCCAGCAGCGGGACTGGAGGCTCCTACAATGAGCAGTTCTTC	TRBJ2-1	15	-	-	TRBV9
CASSSGTGTFGANVLTF	TGTGCCAGTAGCTCGGGAACTGGGACTTTTGGGGCCAACGTCCTGACTTTC	TRBJ2-6	17	-	-	TRBV19
CASSEGQGAHEKLFF	TGTGCCAGCAGTGAAGGACAGGGGGCTCATGAAAAACTGTTTTTT	TRBJ1-4	15	TRBD1	-	TRBV25-1
CASSVATGGQETQYF	TGTGCCAGCAGCGTAGCTACGGGGGGGCAAGAGACCCAGTACTTC	TRBJ2-5	15	TRBD2	-	TRBV9